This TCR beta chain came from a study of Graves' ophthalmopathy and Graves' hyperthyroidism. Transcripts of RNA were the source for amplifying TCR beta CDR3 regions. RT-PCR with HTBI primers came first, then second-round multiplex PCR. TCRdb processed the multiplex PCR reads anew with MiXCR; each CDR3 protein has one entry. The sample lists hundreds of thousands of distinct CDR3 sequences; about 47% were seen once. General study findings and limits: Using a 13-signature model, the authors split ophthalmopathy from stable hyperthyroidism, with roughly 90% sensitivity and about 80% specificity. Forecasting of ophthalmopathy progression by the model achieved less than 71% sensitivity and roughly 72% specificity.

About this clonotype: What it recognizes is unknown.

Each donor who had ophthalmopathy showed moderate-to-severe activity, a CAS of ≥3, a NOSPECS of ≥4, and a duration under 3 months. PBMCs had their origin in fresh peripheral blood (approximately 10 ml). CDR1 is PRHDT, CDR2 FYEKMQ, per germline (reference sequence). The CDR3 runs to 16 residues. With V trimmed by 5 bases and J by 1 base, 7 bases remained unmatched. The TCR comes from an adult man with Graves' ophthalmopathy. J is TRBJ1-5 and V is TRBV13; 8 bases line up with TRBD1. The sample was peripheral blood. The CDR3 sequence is CASSRQGMGSNQPQHF. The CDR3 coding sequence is TGTGCCAGCAGCCGACAGGGGATGGGGAGCAATCAGCCCCAGCATTTT.